A single sample is the source of the 22 T cell receptor beta chains below, sequenced in a study of T cells after yellow fever vaccination. TCRdb used MiXCR to reprocess the 5' RACE reads, holding one entry per CDR3 protein. The sample holds about 340,000 distinct CDR3 sequences, under 15% seen once. This specimen consisted of CD4+ T cells sorted from PBMCs, obtained 15 days after the yellow fever booster vaccination. These receptors originate from a man between 18 and 35 years old who received the YFV17D yellow fever vaccine.

The chain is built from TRBV28 and TRBJ2-7; 9 bases fit TRBD2. There are 15 residues in the CDR3. Germline CDR1 reads MDHEN; CDR2 reads SYDVKM. With 3 bases clipped from V and 2 bases from J, the junction kept 5 bases outside the gene matches. Written as DNA, the CDR3 is TGTGCCAGCAGTTTTAGCGGGGGTACCCCCTACGAGCAGTACTTC. This gives the protein CASSFSGGTPYEQYF.

This clonotype was picked up a small number of times. V gene TRBV28 combines with J gene TRBJ2-1; TRBD2 matches at 8 bases. This CDR3 has 16 residues. The ends lost 5 bases at V and 1 base at J; junction bases unmatched: 7. Germline assignment: CDR1 MDHEN and CDR2 SYDVKM. The CDR3 DNA sequence: TGTGCCAGCAGTGTCACGGGGGGGGTATCCTACAATGAGCAGTTCTTC. Translating gives CASSVTGGVSYNEQFF.

Many counts were recorded for this clonotype. The V and J genes are TRBV4-2 and TRBJ1-4; 7 bases agree with TRBD1. V was clipped by 1 base and J by 4 bases; unmatched bases: 6. Germline V lookup: CDR1 LGHNA, CDR2 YNFKEQ. CDR3 length: 16 amino acids. CDR3 coding DNA: TGTGCCAGCAGCCAAGGCTCCGGGACAGTTAATGAAAAACTGTTTTTT. This translates into CASSQGSGTVNEKLFF.

In its sample, this clonotype was seen a few times. This chain uses TRBV5-6 with TRBJ1-2, with no clear D. The CDR3 is made up of 13 amino acids. The germline V gene has CDR1 SGHDT and CDR2 YYEEEE. V dropped 1 base and J dropped 8 bases, with 12 bases sitting between them. CDR3 loop: CASSLYQQPGYTF. DNA for the CDR3: TGTGCCAGCAGCTTGTACCAACAGCCGGGCTACACCTTC.

This clonotype has more than one count but fewer than ten. V and J are TRBV9 and TRBJ1-5, with D possibly TRBD1 on 5 matching bases. Trimming pared 7 bases from V and 6 bases from J, leaving 17 bases between. The CDR3 is 14 amino acids. Germline CDR1 is SGDLS and CDR2 is YYNGEE. This CDR3 reads CASGVGDATQPQHF. The CDR3 bases are TGTGCCAGCGGAGTTGGGGACGCCACTCAGCCCCAGCATTTT.

The chain couples TRBV7-2 to TRBJ1-4, with unresolved D. Germline lookup yields CDR1 SGHTA and CDR2 FQGNSA. V dropped 3 bases and J dropped 5 bases, with 7 bases sitting between them. The CDR3 has 13 amino acids. Here the CDR3 DNA reads TGTGCCAGCAGCTTCGGAGTGAATGAAAAACTGTTTTTT. Amino acid sequence: CASSFGVNEKLFF.

This clonotype was counted between two and nine times. This chain joins TRBV2 and TRBJ1-5; 8 bases are a match to TRBD1. With 3 bases clipped from V and 4 bases from J, the junction kept 5 bases outside the gene matches. The CDR3 covers 15 residues. Germline assignment: CDR1 SNHLY and CDR2 FYNNEI. The CDR3 sequence is CASSDQGAINQPQHF. The CDR3 nucleotides are TGTGCCAGCAGTGATCAGGGGGCCATAAATCAGCCCCAGCATTTT.

This clonotype has ten or more counts. The chain has TRBV6-6 and TRBJ2-3; 12 bases map to TRBD1. The germline V gene has CDR1 MNHNY and CDR2 SVGAGI (reference sequence). This CDR3 has 17 amino acids. J was trimmed by 4 bases and V by 1 base; bases with no gene match: 6. The CDR3 DNA is TGTGCCAGCAGTTACTTTCTGGGACAGGGGGCATCAGATACGCAGTATTTT. Translating gives CASSYFLGQGASDTQYF.

This clonotype was recorded a few times. The chain combines TRBV27 with TRBJ2-1; D not resolved. This CDR3 has 14 residues. Germline values: CDR1 MNHEY, CDR2 SMNVEV (reference sequence). V was trimmed by 5 bases and J by 0 bases, leaving 8 bases between them. CDR3 in DNA: TGTGCCAGCAGTCCCCTTAGCTCCTACAATGAGCAGTTCTTC. It specifies CASSPLSSYNEQFF.

The chain uses TRBV18 and TRBJ2-2, with TRBD1 as a possible D gene (5 bases). The V end lost 6 bases, the J end lost 4 bases, and 12 bases lay between the germline ends. There are 14 residues in the CDR3. The germline V gene has CDR1 KGHSH and CDR2 LQKENI. The CDR3 spells CASSGQERTGELFF. DNA of the CDR3: TGTGCCAGCTCGGGGCAGGAACGCACCGGGGAGCTGTTTTTT.

The chain recombines TRBV7-2 with TRBJ2-6; possible D gene TRBD2, 6 bases. V lost 5 bases, J lost 0 bases, and 14 bases lay in between. Germline lookup yields CDR1 SGHTA and CDR2 FQGNSA. The CDR3 spans 17 residues. The chain's CDR3 is CASSLAGGVSGANVLTF. CDR3 in DNA: TGTGCCAGCAGCCTGGCAGGAGGGGTCTCTGGGGCCAACGTCCTGACTTTC.

The sample holds a few counts of this clonotype. The V and J genes are TRBV7-9 and TRBJ1-1, with no clear D. With 5 bases removed from V and 5 bases from J, the gap between germline ends came to 12 bases. The CDR3 is 13 residues long. Germline V CDR1 and CDR2: SEHNR, FQNEAQ (reference sequence). CDR3 coding DNA: TGTGCCAGCAGCACCGAAAGCGATACTGAAGCTTTCTTT. Its protein product is CASSTESDTEAFF.

The chain employs TRBV6-5 and TRBJ2-3; no firm D call. Per germline, CDR1 MNHEY and CDR2 SVGAGI. This CDR3 has 14 residues. V lost 2 bases and J 3 bases, leaving 9 bases between the germline ends. The CDR3 loop reads CASSYDWSTDTQYF. In DNA, the CDR3 is TGTGCCAGCAGTTACGACTGGAGTACAGATACGCAGTATTTT.

This chain joins TRBV28 and TRBJ2-7; D might be TRBD1 or TRBD2, each matching 5 bases. Deletions cut 2 bases from V and 2 bases from J, with 13 bases between. The CDR3 spans 15 residues. CDR1 MDHEN and CDR2 SYDVKM come from the germline V gene. In DNA form, the CDR3 reads TGTGCCAGCAGTTTAATGGTGAGAGGGGCCTACGAGCAGTACGTC. It yields the protein CASSLMVRGAYEQYV.

This clonotype has only a few counts. This chain links TRBV9 with TRBJ1-6; D is unresolved. The V end lost 0 bases, the J end lost 0 bases, and 4 bases lay between the germline ends. The germline CDR1 and CDR2 sequences are SGDLS and YYNGEE. The CDR3 is 15 amino acids. Written as DNA, the CDR3 is TGTGCCAGCAGCGTAGGGAGCTCCTATAATTCACCCCTCCACTTT. This codes for CASSVGSSYNSPLHF.

This clonotype appeared a few times. The V gene is TRBV5-5, the J gene TRBJ1-2, with D unclear. V was trimmed by 0 bases and J by 7 bases, leaving 13 bases between them. The CDR3 spans 14 residues. Germline V gene data show CDR1 as SGHKS and CDR2 as YYEKEE (reference sequence). CDR3 protein: CASSLVLVPGGYTF. DNA of the CDR3: TGTGCCAGCAGCTTGGTATTAGTTCCGGGTGGCTACACCTTC.

This clonotype was observed a few times. This rearrangement joins TRBV10-3 to TRBJ2-1, with 11 bases matching TRBD2. Unmatched junction bases numbered 4, after V lost 8 bases and J lost 4 bases. Germline V gene sequence: CDR1 ENHRY, CDR2 SYGVKD. The CDR3 covers 14 residues. CDR3 in amino acids: CAIAGLAVYNEQFF. As DNA, the CDR3 is TGTGCCATCGCGGGACTAGCGGTATACAATGAGCAGTTCTTC.

The genes are TRBV20-1 and TRBJ2-7; TRBD2 might be the D (6 bases). CDR1 and CDR2 from the germline V gene are DFQATT and SNEGSKA (reference sequence). V dropped 3 bases and J dropped 4 bases, with 16 bases sitting between them. The CDR3 extends over 14 amino acids. CDR3 loop: CSASITSTIYEQYF. CDR3 coding DNA: TGCAGTGCTAGTATCACTAGCACCATTTACGAGCAGTACTTC.

J is TRBJ2-7 and V is TRBV9; D uncertain. The CDR3 extends over 13 amino acids. Per germline, CDR1 SGDLS and CDR2 YYNGEE. V was clipped by 0 bases and J by 7 bases, with 11 bases between them. For the CDR3, the DNA is TGTGCCAGCAGCGTAGATGCCCGGAGTGAGCAGTACGTC. This sequence encodes CASSVDARSEQYV.

The sample holds a few counts of this clonotype. This CDR3 is CASSQDSVRAKQYF. For the CDR3, the DNA is TGTGCCAGCAGCCAAGATTCCGTCAGGGCCAAGCAGTACTTC. The chain is built from TRBV4-2 and TRBJ2-7, with D perhaps matching TRBD1 (5 bases). V gave up 0 bases and J gave up 8 bases, with 14 bases separating them. Looked up from germline, CDR1 is LGHNA and CDR2 is YNFKEQ. The CDR3 totals 14 residues.

This chain uses TRBV6-5 with TRBJ1-4; perhaps TRBD1 as D (6 bases). V lost 9 bases and J 0 bases, leaving 11 bases between the germline ends. The CDR3 runs 14 residues. Germline V lookup: CDR1 MNHEY, CDR2 SVGAGI. The CDR3 is CASRGEATNEKLFF. As DNA, the CDR3 is TGTGCCAGTAGGGGGGAGGCAACTAATGAAAAACTGTTTTTT.

This clonotype was found many times. CDR3: CASKRPGTGTDTQYF. The CDR3 DNA sequence: TGTGCCAGCAAAAGACCTGGGACTGGCACAGATACGCAGTATTTT. V and J are TRBV6-5 and TRBJ2-3, with D tentatively TRBD2 (6 bases). CDR3 length: 15 amino acids. The V end was cut by 7 bases, the J end by 1 base, with 15 bases between. Germline CDR1 reads MNHEY; CDR2 reads SVGAGI.